This paragraph covers one TCR beta chain sequence. No antigen is known for it. The entry originates in a study of Tregs in tolerant kidney transplant recipients. Recipients received nonmyeloablative bone marrow transplants from related graft donors, with transient mixed chimerism. Unstimulated Tregs (CD4+CD25+CD127-) and CD4+CD25- non-Tregs were sorted from PBMCs. General study points: For some patients, primers changed over time, blocking nucleotide-level comparison. In tolerant patients, donor-specific Tregs outgrew total Tregs, suggesting antigen-driven expansion. Validation in larger populations is needed because few patients were studied.

Method: immunoSEQ multiplex PCR; TCRdb's copy keeps in-frame clones and lacks some. The sample holds more than 90,000 clones, over 85% seen once. The length of the CDR3 is 15 residues. Between the trimmed V and J ends, which lost 0 bases and 4 bases, there was a span of 12 bases. Germline V gene sequence: CDR1 SGDLS, CDR2 YYNGEE. The chain employs TRBV9 and TRBJ2-3, with D perhaps TRBD2 (6 bases). Source: CD4+ T cells from blood (PBMCs), taken 12 months after the transplant. The clonotype was recovered from a human patient who received a combined kidney and bone marrow transplant. Certain T cells may be donor cells from the graft. DNA for the CDR3: TGTGCCAGCAGCGTAGCTCCGGGGGTCCCAGATACGCAGTATTTT. Protein product: CASSVAPGVPDTQYF.